The entry below describes one TCR beta chain. This record belongs to a study of blood T cell repertoires in COVID-19. Trimming left V 0 bases short and J 4 bases short, with 9 bases between. The CDR3 has 14 amino acids. Germline V CDR1 and CDR2: LGHDT, YNNKEL (reference sequence). The method was immunoSEQ multiplex PCR; TCRdb's version includes in-frame clones alone and lacks a portion of them. The sample lists hundreds of thousands of clones; 75% to 90% were seen once. The rearrangement links TRBV3-1 (or the pseudogene TRBV3-2) to TRBJ1-2; D is perhaps TRBD1 (6 bases). The sequencing input was peripheral blood. The TCR originated in a man aged 55 to 70 who had recovered from COVID-19. In DNA, the CDR3 is TGTGCCAGCAGCCAAGAGAGGGGGATCTATGGCTACACCTTC. This sequence encodes CASSQERGIYGYTF.